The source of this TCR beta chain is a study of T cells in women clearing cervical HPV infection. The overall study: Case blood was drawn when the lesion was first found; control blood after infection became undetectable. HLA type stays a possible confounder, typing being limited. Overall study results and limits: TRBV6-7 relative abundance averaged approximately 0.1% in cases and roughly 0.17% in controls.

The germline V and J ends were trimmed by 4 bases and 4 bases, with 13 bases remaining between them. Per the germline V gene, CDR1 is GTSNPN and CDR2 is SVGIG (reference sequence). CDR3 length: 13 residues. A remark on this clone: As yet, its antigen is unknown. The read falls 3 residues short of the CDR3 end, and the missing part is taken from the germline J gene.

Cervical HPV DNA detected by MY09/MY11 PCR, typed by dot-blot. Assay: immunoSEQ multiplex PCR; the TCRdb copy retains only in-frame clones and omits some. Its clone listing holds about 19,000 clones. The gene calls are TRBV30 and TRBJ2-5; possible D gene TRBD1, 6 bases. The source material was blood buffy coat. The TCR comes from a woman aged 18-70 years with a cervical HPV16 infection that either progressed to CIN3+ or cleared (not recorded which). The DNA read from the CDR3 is TGTGCCTGGATCCCACAGGGAACAGAGACC. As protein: CAWIPQGTET. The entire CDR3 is CAWIPQGTETQYF.